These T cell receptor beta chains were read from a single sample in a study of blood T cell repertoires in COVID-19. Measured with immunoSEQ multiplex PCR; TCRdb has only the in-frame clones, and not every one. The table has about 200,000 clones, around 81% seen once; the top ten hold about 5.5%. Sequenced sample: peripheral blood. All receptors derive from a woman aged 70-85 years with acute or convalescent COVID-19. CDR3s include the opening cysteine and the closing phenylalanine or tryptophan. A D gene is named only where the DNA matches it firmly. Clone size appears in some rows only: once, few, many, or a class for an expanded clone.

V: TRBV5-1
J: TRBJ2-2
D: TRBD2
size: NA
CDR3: CASSSTSGGHTGELFF
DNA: TGCGCCAGCAGCTCAACTAGCGGGGGGCACACCGGGGAGCTGTTTTTT

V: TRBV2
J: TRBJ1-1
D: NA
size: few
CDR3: CASRAGGGYLNTEAFF
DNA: TGTGCCAGCAGAGCTGGGGGGGGTTACCTGAACACTGAAGCTTTCTTT

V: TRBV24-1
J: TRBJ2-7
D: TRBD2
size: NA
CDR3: CATSENLAGGPVEQYF
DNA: TGTGCCACCAGTGAAAATCTAGCGGGAGGGCCGGTTGAGCAGTACTTC

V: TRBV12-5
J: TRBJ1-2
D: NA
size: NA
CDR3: CASGLAGDAGYTF
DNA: TGTGCTAGTGGTTTGGCCGGGGATGCGGGCTACACCTTC

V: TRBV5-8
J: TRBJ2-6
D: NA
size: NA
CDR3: CASRPDRSSGANVLTF
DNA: TGTGCCAGCAGGCCGGACAGAAGCTCTGGGGCCAACGTCCTGACTTTC

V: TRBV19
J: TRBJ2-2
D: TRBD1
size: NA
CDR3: CASSIPSGTGNTGELFF
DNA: TGTGCCAGTAGTATTCCTTCCGGGACAGGGAACACCGGGGAGCTGTTTTTT

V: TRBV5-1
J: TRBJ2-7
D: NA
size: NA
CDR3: CASSFQTGSYEQYF
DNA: TGCGCCAGCAGCTTCCAGACAGGCTCCTACGAGCAGTACTTC

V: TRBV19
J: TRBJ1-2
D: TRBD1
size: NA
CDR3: CASSGTGYGYTF
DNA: TGTGCCAGTAGTGGGACAGGATATGGCTACACCTTC

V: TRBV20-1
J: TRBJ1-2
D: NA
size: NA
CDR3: CSANSGYGYTF
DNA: TGCAGTGCTAACTCAGGGTATGGCTACACCTTC

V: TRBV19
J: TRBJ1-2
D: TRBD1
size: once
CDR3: CASSISDRGLEGYTF
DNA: TGTGCCAGTAGTATTTCCGACAGGGGGCTAGAGGGCTACACCTTC

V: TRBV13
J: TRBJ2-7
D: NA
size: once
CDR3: CASSPYRAGEQYF
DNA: TGTGCCAGCAGCCCGTATCGGGCGGGGGAGCAGTACTTC

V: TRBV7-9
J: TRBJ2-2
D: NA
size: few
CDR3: CASSREEGSNTGELFF
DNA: TGTGCCAGCAGCCGCGAAGAGGGCTCGAACACCGGGGAGCTGTTTTTT

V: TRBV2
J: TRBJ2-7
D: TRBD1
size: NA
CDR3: CASSPPDRGYEQYF
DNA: TGTGCCAGCAGTCCCCCGGACAGGGGCTACGAGCAGTACTTC

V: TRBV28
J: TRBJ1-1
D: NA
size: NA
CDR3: CASSLDGQTGKLQF
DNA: TGTGCCAGCAGTTTAGACGGACAGACCGGCAAACTGCAATTT

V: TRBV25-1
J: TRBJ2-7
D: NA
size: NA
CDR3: CASSPVGLYEQYF
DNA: TGTGCCAGCAGTCCAGTGGGCCTTTACGAGCAGTACTTC

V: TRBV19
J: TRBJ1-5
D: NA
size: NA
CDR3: CASSALQGGFNQPQHF
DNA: TGTGCCAGTAGTGCGCTACAGGGTGGCTTCAATCAGCCCCAGCATTTT

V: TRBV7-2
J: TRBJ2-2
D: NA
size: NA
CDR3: CASSLAGPQGGELFF
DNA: TGTGCCAGCAGCTTAGCCGGGCCCCAGGGCGGGGAGCTGTTTTTT

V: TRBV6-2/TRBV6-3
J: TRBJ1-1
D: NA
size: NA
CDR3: CASSVSTEAFF
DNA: TGTGCCAGCAGTGTCAGCACTGAAGCTTTCTTT

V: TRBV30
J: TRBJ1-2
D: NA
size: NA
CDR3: CAWSQLAGYGYTF
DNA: TGTGCCTGGAGCCAATTAGCCGGCTATGGCTACACCTTC

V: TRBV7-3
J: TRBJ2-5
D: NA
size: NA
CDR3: CASSPTLGGETQYF
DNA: TGTGCCAGCAGCCCAACCCTGGGGGGAGAGACCCAGTACTTC

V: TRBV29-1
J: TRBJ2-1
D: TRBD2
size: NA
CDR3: CSGGLAGGVQFF
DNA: TGCAGCGGGGGACTAGCGGGAGGAGTGCAGTTCTTC

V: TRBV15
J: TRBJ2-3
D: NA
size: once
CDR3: CATSGTTGDTQYF
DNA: TGTGCCACCAGCGGTACAACGGGGGATACGCAGTATTTT

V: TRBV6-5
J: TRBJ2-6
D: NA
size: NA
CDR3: CASSYSRESGANVLTF
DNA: TGTGCCAGCAGTTACTCCCGGGAATCTGGGGCCAACGTCCTGACTTTC

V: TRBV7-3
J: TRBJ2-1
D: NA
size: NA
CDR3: CASRTPGGRDKGNEQFF
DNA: TGTGCCAGCAGGACCCCGGGAGGCCGGGACAAGGGCAATGAGCAGTTCTTC

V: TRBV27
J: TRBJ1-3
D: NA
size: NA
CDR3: CASRPPLCVGASSGNTIYF
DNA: TGTGCCAGCAGACCCCCCCTGTGTGTGGGGGCGAGCTCTGGAAACACCATATATTTT

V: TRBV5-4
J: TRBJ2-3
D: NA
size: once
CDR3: CASSLKALSTDTQYF
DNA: TGTGCCAGCAGCTTGAAAGCCCTAAGCACAGATACGCAGTATTTT

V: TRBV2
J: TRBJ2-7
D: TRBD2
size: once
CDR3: CASSALAGGFEQYF
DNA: TGTGCCAGCAGTGCTCTAGCGGGAGGATTTGAGCAGTACTTC

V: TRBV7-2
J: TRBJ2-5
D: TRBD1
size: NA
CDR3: CASSLGQGAQETQYF
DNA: TGTGCCAGCAGCTTAGGACAGGGGGCGCAGGAGACCCAGTACTTC

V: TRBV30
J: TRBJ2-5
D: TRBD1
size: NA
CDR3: CAWGLDRGWQETQYF
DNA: TGTGCCTGGGGGTTGGACAGGGGGTGGCAAGAGACCCAGTACTTC

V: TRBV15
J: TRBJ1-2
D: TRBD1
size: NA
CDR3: CATSRPGQGILWGGYTF
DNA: TGTGCCACCAGCAGACCGGGACAGGGCATCCTTTGGGGAGGCTACACCTTC

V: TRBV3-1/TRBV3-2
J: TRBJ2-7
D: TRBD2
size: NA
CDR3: CASSHLLAGGPGEQYF
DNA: TGTGCCAGCAGCCATCTACTAGCGGGAGGGCCAGGCGAGCAGTACTTC

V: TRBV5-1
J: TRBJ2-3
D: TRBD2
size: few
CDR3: CASSAGGLEDTQYF
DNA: TGCGCCAGCAGCGCGGGGGGTCTCGAGGATACGCAGTATTTT

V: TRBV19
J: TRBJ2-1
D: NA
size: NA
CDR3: CASSPLGSSYNEQFF
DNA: TGTGCCAGTAGTCCGTTGGGGAGCTCCTACAATGAGCAGTTCTTC

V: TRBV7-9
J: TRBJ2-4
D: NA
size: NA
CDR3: CASSLEGMAKNIQYF
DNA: TGTGCCAGCAGCTTAGAGGGGATGGCCAAAAACATTCAGTACTTC

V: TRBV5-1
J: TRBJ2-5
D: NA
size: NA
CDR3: CASSGADQETQYF
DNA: TGCGCCAGCAGCGGGGCGGATCAAGAGACCCAGTACTTC

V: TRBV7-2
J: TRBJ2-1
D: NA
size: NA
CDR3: CASSSGGRVNEQFF
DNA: TGTGCCAGCAGCTCAGGGGGGCGTGTGAATGAGCAGTTCTTC

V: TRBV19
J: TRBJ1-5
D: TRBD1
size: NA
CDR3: CASSIKDRGQPQHF
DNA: TGTGCCAGTAGTATAAAAGACAGGGGTCAGCCCCAGCATTTT

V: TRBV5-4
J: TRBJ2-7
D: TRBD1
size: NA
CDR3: CASSYTGTDDEQYF
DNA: TGTGCCAGCAGCTACACCGGGACAGACGACGAGCAGTACTTC

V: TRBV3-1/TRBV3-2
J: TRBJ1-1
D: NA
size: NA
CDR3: CASSQEHEAFF
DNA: TGTGCCAGCAGCCAGGAGCATGAAGCTTTCTTT

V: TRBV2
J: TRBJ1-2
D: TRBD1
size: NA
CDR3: CASSETGGEGYTF
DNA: TGTGCCAGCAGCGAGACAGGGGGCGAGGGCTACACCTTC

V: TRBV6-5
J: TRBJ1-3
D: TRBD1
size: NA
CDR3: CASTIRQGYGNTIYF
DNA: TGTGCCAGCACAATTCGACAGGGGTATGGAAACACCATATATTTT

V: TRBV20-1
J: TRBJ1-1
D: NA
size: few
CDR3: CSASPAGVLNTEAFF
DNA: TGCAGTGCTAGTCCGGCAGGGGTCCTGAACACTGAAGCTTTCTTT

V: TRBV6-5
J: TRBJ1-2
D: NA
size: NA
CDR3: CASREDGSYGYTF
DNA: TGTGCCAGCAGGGAGGACGGTTCATATGGCTACACCTTC

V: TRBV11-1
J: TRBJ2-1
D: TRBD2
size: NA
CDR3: CASSFGGASGNEQFF
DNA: TGTGCCAGCAGCTTCGGGGGGGCTTCAGGGAATGAGCAGTTCTTC

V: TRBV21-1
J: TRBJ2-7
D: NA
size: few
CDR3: CAIPGQGTYEQYF
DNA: TGTGCCATCCCGGGACAGGGGACCTACGAGCAGTACTTC

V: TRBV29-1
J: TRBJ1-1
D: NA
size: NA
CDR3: CSVRGGRSDTEAFF
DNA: TGCAGCGTCCGAGGGGGACGGTCGGACACTGAAGCTTTCTTT

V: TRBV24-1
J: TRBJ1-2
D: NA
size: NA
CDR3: CATSRGGNYGYTF
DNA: TGTGCCACCAGTCGCGGGGGGAACTATGGCTACACCTTC

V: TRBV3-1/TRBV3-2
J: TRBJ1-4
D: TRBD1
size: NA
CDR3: CASSSQDRERLFF
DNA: TGTGCCAGCAGCTCCCAGGACAGGGAGAGGCTGTTTTTT

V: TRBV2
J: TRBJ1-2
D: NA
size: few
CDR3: CASKTGTNYGYTF
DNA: TGTGCCAGCAAAACAGGGACAAACTATGGCTACACCTTC

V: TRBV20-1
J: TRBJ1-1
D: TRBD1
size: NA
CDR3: CSAPQGAGAFF
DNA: TGCAGTGCTCCTCAGGGGGCCGGGGCTTTCTTT

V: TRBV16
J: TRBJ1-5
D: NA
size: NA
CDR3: CASSQEHRPTYSNQPQHF
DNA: TGTGCCAGCAGCCAAGAGCATAGGCCGACATATAGCAATCAGCCCCAGCATTTT

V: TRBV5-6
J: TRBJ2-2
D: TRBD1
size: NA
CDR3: CASSFGQSGGPTGELFF
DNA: TGTGCCAGCAGCTTCGGACAATCAGGGGGCCCCACCGGGGAGCTGTTTTTT

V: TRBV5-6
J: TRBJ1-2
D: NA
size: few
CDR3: CASSLAQLSWGYTF
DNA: TGTGCCAGCAGCTTGGCCCAGTTGTCTTGGGGCTACACCTTC

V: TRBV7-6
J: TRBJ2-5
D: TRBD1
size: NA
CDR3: CASSLGQGETQYF
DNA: TGTGCCAGCAGCTTAGGACAGGGCGAGACCCAGTACTTC